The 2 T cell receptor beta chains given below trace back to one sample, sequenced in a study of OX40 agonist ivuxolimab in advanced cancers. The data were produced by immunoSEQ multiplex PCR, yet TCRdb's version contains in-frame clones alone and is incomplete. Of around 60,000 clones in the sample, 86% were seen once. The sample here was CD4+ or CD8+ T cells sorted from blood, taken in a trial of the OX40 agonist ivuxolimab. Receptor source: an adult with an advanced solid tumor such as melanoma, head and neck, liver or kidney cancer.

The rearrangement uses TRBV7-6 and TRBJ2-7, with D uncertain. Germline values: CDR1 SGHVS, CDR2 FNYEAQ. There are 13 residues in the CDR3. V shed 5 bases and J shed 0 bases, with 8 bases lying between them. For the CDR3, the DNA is TGTGCCAGCAGCCGTGACATCTCCTACGAGCAGTACTTC. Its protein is CASSRDISYEQYF.

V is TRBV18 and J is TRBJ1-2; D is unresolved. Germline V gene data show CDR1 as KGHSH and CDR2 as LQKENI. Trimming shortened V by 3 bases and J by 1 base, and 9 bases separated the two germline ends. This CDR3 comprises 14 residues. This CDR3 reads CASSPSNSNYGYTF. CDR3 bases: TGTGCCAGCTCACCTAGTAACAGTAACTATGGCTACACCTTC.